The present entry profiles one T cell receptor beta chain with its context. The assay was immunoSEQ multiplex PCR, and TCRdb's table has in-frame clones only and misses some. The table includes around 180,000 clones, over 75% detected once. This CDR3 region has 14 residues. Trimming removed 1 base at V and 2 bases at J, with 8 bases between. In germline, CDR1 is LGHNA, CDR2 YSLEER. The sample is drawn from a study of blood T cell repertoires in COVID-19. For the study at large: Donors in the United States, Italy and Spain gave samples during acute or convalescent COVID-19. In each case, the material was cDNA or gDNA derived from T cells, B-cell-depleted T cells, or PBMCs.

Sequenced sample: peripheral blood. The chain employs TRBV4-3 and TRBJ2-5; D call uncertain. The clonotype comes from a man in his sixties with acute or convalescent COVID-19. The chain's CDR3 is CASSQVLSQETQYF. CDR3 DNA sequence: TGCGCCAGCAGCCAAGTACTATCGCAAGAGACCCAGTACTTC.